These 15 T cell receptor beta chains came from one sample sequenced in a study of blood T cells in healthy people across ages. Through a sample-barcoded 5' primer and a J-beta primer mix, a second PCR was run for roughly 6 to 12 cycles. TCRdb redid the calling of the 5' RACE reads with MiXCR, one entry per CDR3 protein. Here the sample spans over 600,000 distinct CDR3 sequences, roughly 50% being singletons. Sequenced input: blood. These receptor sequences come from a man in his forties in good health.

This clonotype was detected a few times. CDR3 in amino acids: CASSMSTSAETQYF. CDR3 bases: TGTGCCAGCAGCATGTCAACTAGTGCGGAGACCCAGTACTTC. The gene calls are TRBV5-6 and TRBJ2-4; tentative D call: TRBD2 (5 bases). The J call may be in error: the DNA end matches TRBJ2-5 better. Germline V CDR1 and CDR2: SGHDT, YYEEEE. The CDR3 length is 14 residues.

This clonotype turned up a few times. V and J are TRBV5-1 and TRBJ2-1; TRBD2 matches at 7 bases. The CDR3 is 16 amino acids. J gave up 5 bases and V 0 bases, and 8 bases lay outside the gene matches. CDR1 and CDR2 from the germline V gene are SGHRS and YFSETQ. The CDR3 sequence is CASSLVGGSINNEQFF. CDR3 nucleotide sequence: TGCGCCAGCAGCTTGGTTGGCGGGAGTATCAACAATGAGCAGTTCTTC.

The chain links TRBV7-8 to TRBJ2-3; 9 bases line up with TRBD2. This CDR3 has 18 residues. The trim removed 0 bases at V and 4 bases at J, leaving 11 bases unmatched. The germline CDR1 and CDR2 sequences are SGHVS and FQNEAQ. The CDR3 DNA follows: TGTGCCAGCAGCTTAGCCCGGACTAGCGTTGGGTGGGCAGATACGCAGTATTTT. Protein product: CASSLARTSVGWADTQYF.

This clonotype appeared once. The chain is built from TRBV28 and TRBJ2-7; D gene ambiguous. Germline V gene lookup returns CDR1 MDHEN and CDR2 SYDVKM. The V and J ends lost 5 bases and 3 bases respectively, with 17 bases between them. The CDR3 totals 15 residues. The CDR3 sequence: CASSPTVPDDYEQYF. Written as DNA, the CDR3 is TGTGCCAGCAGTCCAACAGTTCCGGACGACTACGAGCAGTACTTC.

J is TRBJ1-2 and V is TRBV3-1; 8 bases align to TRBD1. Germline CDR1 is LGHDT and CDR2 is YNNKEL (reference sequence). The CDR3 loop spans 15 amino acids. The trim removed 3 bases at V and 7 bases at J, leaving 10 bases unmatched. CDR3 sequence reads: CASSQDRDRLSGYTF. The CDR3 DNA is TGTGCCAGCAGCCAGGACCGGGACAGGCTCTCTGGCTACACCTTC.

The chain's CDR3 is CASSFEAGRNEQYF. The CDR3 nucleotides read TGTGCCAGCAGCTTCGAAGCGGGAAGGAACGAGCAGTACTTC. J is TRBJ2-7 and V is TRBV7-9; 7 nucleotides match TRBD2. This CDR3 has 14 residues. CDR1 and CDR2 (germline): SEHNR, FQNEAQ (reference sequence). The junction had 7 bases not matched to a gene; V was cut back by 3 bases and J by 5 bases.

The chain carries TRBV29-1 and TRBJ1-5; 9 bases map to TRBD1. The germline V gene has CDR1 SQVTM and CDR2 ANQGSEA. With V trimmed by 5 bases and J by 2 bases, 4 bases remained unmatched. CDR3 length: 14 residues. In DNA form, the CDR3 reads TGCAGCGTTACGACAGGGGGGGGCAATCAGCCCCAGCATTTT. This sequence encodes CSVTTGGGNQPQHF.

Written as DNA, the CDR3 is TGTGCCATCACCCATGAGCACGGGCAAGAGACCCAGTACTTC. This sequence encodes CAITHEHGQETQYF. The genes are TRBV10-3 and TRBJ2-5; no clear D. The CDR3 covers 14 residues. Trimming removed 7 bases at V and 2 bases at J, with 14 bases between. Per the germline V gene, CDR1 is ENHRY and CDR2 is SYGVKD.

The V and J genes are TRBV20-1 and TRBJ1-4; D might be TRBD1 (5 bases). V was clipped by 5 bases and J by 4 bases, with 20 bases between them. Germline CDR1 is DFQATT and CDR2 is SNEGSKA (reference sequence). The CDR3 is 16 amino acids. Here the CDR3 DNA reads TGCAGTGCTCGGTCGGCCAGGGAAGGACTTAATGAAAAACTGTTTTTT. As protein: CSARSAREGLNEKLFF.

The CDR3 loop reads CSAHGQGNNEQFF. CDR3 DNA sequence: TGCAGTGCTCACGGACAGGGCAACAATGAGCAGTTCTTC. The chain couples TRBV20-1 to TRBJ2-1, with 8 bases matching TRBD1. Germline-derived CDR1 and CDR2 are DFQATT and SNEGSKA (reference sequence). The CDR3 sequence is 13 residues long. V lost 5 bases and J lost 5; bases outside the gene matches: 5.

This clonotype was observed at least ten times. The V and J genes are TRBV4-2 and TRBJ2-7, with D tentatively TRBD2 (5 bases). The CDR3 sequence is 18 residues long. Looked up from germline, CDR1 is LGHNA and CDR2 is YNFKEQ. V was clipped by 1 base and J by 3 bases, with 22 bases between them. The CDR3 here is CASSQVVFSADDYYEQYF. Written as DNA, the CDR3 is TGTGCCAGCAGCCAAGTAGTTTTCTCGGCAGACGACTACTACGAGCAGTACTTC.

This clonotype has a handful of counts. V gene TRBV29-1 combines with J gene TRBJ1-4, with a tentative D call TRBD1 (5 bases). The CDR3 covers 12 residues. Trimming cost V 2 bases and J 11 bases, with 12 bases left between them. The germline gives CDR1 SQVTM, CDR2 ANQGSEA. The CDR3 reads CSVEPGNGKLFF. CDR3 in DNA: TGCAGCGTTGAACCAGGGAATGGGAAACTGTTTTTT.

The chain combines TRBV6-6 with TRBJ1-1; the match to TRBD1 covers 7 bases. V shed 8 bases and J 5 bases; nucleotides not matched to a gene: 11. This CDR3 comprises 14 residues. Germline assignment: CDR1 MNHNY and CDR2 SVGAGI (reference sequence). CDR3 amino acids: CASGTLQGRTEAFF. Here the CDR3 DNA reads TGTGCCAGCGGTACGTTACAGGGGAGGACTGAAGCTTTCTTT.

The chain employs TRBV6-5 and TRBJ1-5; 8 bases fit TRBD1. Per germline, CDR1 MNHEY and CDR2 SVGAGI. This CDR3 region has 13 residues. The junction had 4 bases not matched to a gene; V was cut back by 6 bases and J by 6 bases. CDR3 residues: CASRTGESQPQHF. CDR3 nucleotide sequence: TGTGCCAGCAGGACAGGGGAGAGTCAGCCCCAGCATTTT.

To note about this clonotype: A single base separates this from a much larger clone, so it may be a read error. This rearrangement joins TRBV27 to TRBJ2-7; no clear D. This CDR3 contains 13 residues. The V gene lost 3 bases and the J gene lost 7 bases, with 13 bases spanning the gap. Germline CDR1 and CDR2: MNHEY and SMNVEV (reference sequence). CDR3 sequence (DNA): TGTGCCAGCAGTTTTAGTGGAAACAATGAGCAGTACTTC. It is translated as CASSFSGNNEQYF.